This T cell receptor beta chain was recorded in a study of early T cells in non-severe SARS-CoV-2 infection. About the research overall: Sequencing used unsorted whole-blood bulk RNA, so chains lack pairing.

This clonotype was counted only a few times. Separate cDNA molecules each had unique molecular identifiers attached to them. Each CDR3 protein is one row after TCRdb ran MiXCR on the 5' RACE reads. The data contain tens of thousands of distinct CDR3 sequences, about a tenth of them singletons. Germline V CDR1 and CDR2: MDHEN, SYDVKM. The CDR3 is 14 residues long. V gave up 6 bases and J gave up 0 bases, with 11 bases separating them. Sequencing was done on a sample of whole blood. The clonotype comes from an adult who was a healthcare worker with PCR-confirmed SARS-CoV-2 infection or an uninfected control (not recorded which). The chain has TRBV28 and TRBJ1-2; weak D call: TRBD1 (5 bases). The CDR3 region is CASSGAEPNYGYTF. CDR3 DNA sequence: TGTGCCAGCAGCGGGGCAGAGCCTAACTATGGCTACACCTTC.